The 9 T cell receptor beta chains given below trace back to one sample, sequenced in a study of cytomegalovirus exposure and HLA in healthy donors. Primers for the PCR totalled 60 Vbeta and 13 Jbeta. Generated by immunoSEQ multiplex PCR, the TCRdb table keeps only in-frame clones and is missing some. The sample holds more than 80,000 clones, roughly 82% seen once. The source material was PBMCs. Receptors were obtained from a woman aged 45 to 65 in good health and CMV-seropositive.

The chain couples TRBV5-4 to TRBJ2-5; TRBD1 matches at 7 bases. Germline V gives CDR1 SGHNT, CDR2 YYREEE (reference sequence). The V and J ends lost 2 bases and 6 bases, in that order; junction bases with no gene match: 4. The CDR3 consists of 13 residues. The CDR3 spells CASSLPGQQTQYF. The DNA for the CDR3 is TGTGCCAGCAGCTTACCGGGACAGCAGACCCAGTACTTC.

This sequence joins TRBV19 and TRBJ1-1; D not certain. V lost 1 base, J lost 5 bases, and 11 bases lay in between. The CDR3 is made up of 14 amino acids. CDR1 and CDR2 (germline): LNHDA, SQIVND (reference sequence). The CDR3, as DNA: TGTGCCAGTAGTATAGTTTGGGGAGGGACTGAAGCTTTCTTT. The encoded protein is CASSIVWGGTEAFF.

This clone was picked up one time. It is likely a read error, because the conserved phenylalanine at the end of the CDR3 is missing. V and J are TRBV6-6 and TRBJ1-2, with 7 bases aligning to TRBD1. Germline V CDR1 and CDR2: MNHNY, SVGAGI (reference sequence). V was pared by 0 bases and J by 0 bases, with 1 base of the junction left unmatched. The CDR3 loop spans 15 amino acids. The CDR3: CASSYSQGANYGYTL. Here the CDR3 DNA reads TGTGCCAGCAGTTACTCGCAGGGGGCTAACTATGGCTACACCCTC.

This clone was seen more than once but under ten times. The chain uses TRBV7-6 and TRBJ2-1, with TRBD2 matching over 9 bases. Per the germline V gene, CDR1 is SGHVS and CDR2 is FNYEAQ. V trimming: 4 bases; J trimming: 8 bases; junction bases outside the gene matches: 3. The CDR3 is 13 residues long. The CDR3 bases are TGTGCCAGCAGCTCCTGGACTAGCGATGAGCAGTTCTTC. Translating it yields CASSSWTSDEQFF.

V and J are TRBV15 and TRBJ2-7, with D perhaps matching TRBD2 (5 bases). This CDR3 has 15 amino acids. V was trimmed by 3 bases and J by 2 bases, leaving 14 bases between them. The germline gives CDR1 LNHNV, CDR2 YYDKDF (reference sequence). CDR3 bases: TGTGCCACCAGCAGGTCAGACGAGGGAGCCTACGAGCAGTACTTC. This encodes CATSRSDEGAYEQYF.

This rearrangement joins TRBV19 to TRBJ2-1; 10 bases are a match to TRBD2. Germline assignment: CDR1 LNHDA and CDR2 SQIVND (reference sequence). The CDR3 runs 16 residues. V lost 3 bases to trimming and J lost 4 bases; unmatched junction nucleotides: 6. The CDR3 protein is CASSIWLAGEYNEQFF. The CDR3 bases are TGTGCCAGTAGTATTTGGCTAGCGGGGGAGTACAATGAGCAGTTCTTC.

This clone was seen a few times. For the CDR3, the DNA is TGTGCCATCAGGGAGGGTACGGACACTGAAGCTTTCTTT. Its translation: CAIREGTDTEAFF. V gene TRBV10-3 combines with J gene TRBJ1-1; D gene unclear. Germline lookup yields CDR1 ENHRY and CDR2 SYGVKD. The CDR3 runs to 13 residues. The V and J ends lost 6 bases and 3 bases respectively, with 11 bases between them.

The CDR3 sequence is CASSPSSGGAYNEQFF. The CDR3 nucleotides read TGTGCCAGCTCACCCAGTAGCGGGGGGGCCTACAATGAGCAGTTCTTC. The chain couples TRBV18 to TRBJ2-1, with 11 bases fitting TRBD2. Looked up from germline, CDR1 is KGHSH and CDR2 is LQKENI. Unmatched junction bases numbered 3, after V lost 3 bases and J lost 2 bases. The CDR3 is 16 residues long.

This clone was detected only once. This chain joins TRBV7-8 and TRBJ1-1, with D perhaps matching TRBD1 (6 bases). The germline CDR1 and CDR2 sequences are SGHVS and FQNEAQ. Trimming pared 3 bases from V and 1 base from J, leaving 6 bases between. The CDR3 has 13 amino acids. CDR3 protein: CASSLGQNTEAFF. The CDR3 region has the DNA TGTGCCAGCAGCTTGGGACAGAACACTGAAGCTTTCTTT.